A selection of T cell receptor beta chains follows, all from one sample in a study of regulatory T cells in long-lasting Graves disease. TCRdb ran MiXCR on the multiplex PCR reads and lists one entry per CDR3 protein. The sample records about 320,000 distinct CDR3 sequences, 18% being singletons. The specimen comprised peripheral blood mononuclear cells (PBMCs), sampled at new diagnosis, from a patient treated with antithyroid drugs. These receptors all stem from a female donor with Graves disease. CDR3s include the opening cysteine and the closing phenylalanine or tryptophan. The D gene is left open where the match is weak. Some rows mark clone size as missing; the rest say once, few, many or name a class of expanded clone.

J gene,V gene,clone size,D gene,CDR3 DNA,CDR3 protein
TRBJ2-7,TRBV28,.,TRBD2,TGTGCCAGCAGTCCCACTAGCGGGAGAAAGAGCGAGCAGTACTTC,CASSPTSGRKSEQYF
TRBJ1-5,TRBV5-6,few,.,TGTGCCAGCAGTGTAGGGGTGCAGCCCCAGCATTTT,CASSVGVQPQHF
TRBJ1-1,TRBV6-1,many,TRBD1,TGTGCCAGCACTCCCATAGGGGGCGCGAACACTGAAGCTTTCTTT,CASTPIGGANTEAFF
TRBJ2-7,TRBV3-1,.,TRBD2,TGTGCCAGCAGCCTTGGACTAGCGGGAGACTACGAGCAGTACTTC,CASSLGLAGDYEQYF
TRBJ2-3,TRBV18,many,TRBD2,TGTGCCAGCTCACCACGGACTAGCGGCCTCAGCACAGATACGCAGTATTTT,CASSPRTSGLSTDTQYF
TRBJ1-3,TRBV19,many,.,TGTGCCAGTAGCGGGAGCTCCTCTGGAAACACCATATATTTT,CASSGSSSGNTIYF
TRBJ2-6,TRBV19,.,.,TGTGCCAGTAGTATGGGTAATCCCGGGGCCAACGTCCTGACTTTC,CASSMGNPGANVLTF
TRBJ2-5,TRBV2,few,TRBD2,TGTGCCAGCACCTCCGGGACTAGCTCAGAGACCCAGTACTTC,CASTSGTSSETQYF
TRBJ2-5,TRBV28,many,.,TGTGCCAGCAGTTTTGTTACCGGGCCAGAGCAAGAGACCCAGTACTTC,CASSFVTGPEQETQYF
TRBJ2-2,TRBV5-6,.,TRBD2,TGTGCCAGCAGCGGCGTAGCGGGAGTATCGAACACCGGGGAGCTGTTTTTT,CASSGVAGVSNTGELFF
TRBJ1-5,TRBV11-3,many,TRBD1,TGTGCCAGCAGCGTAAGGTCGGACAGGGGATTTTATAGCAATCAGCCCCAGCATTTT,CASSVRSDRGFYSNQPQHF
TRBJ2-7,TRBV6-1,many,.,TGTGCCAGCAGTCTATCCCGACAGGTTACCGAGCAGTACTTC,CASSLSRQVTEQYF
TRBJ2-7,TRBV30,many,TRBD2,TGTGCCTGGAGTGCTAGCGGGGGGGGACCTCTCTACGAGCAGTACTTC,CAWSASGGGPLYEQYF
TRBJ2-1,TRBV29-1,few,TRBD2,TGCAGCGTTGTTACCGGGACTAGCGGGAGTTCGTACAATGAGCAGTTCTTC,CSVVTGTSGSSYNEQFF
TRBJ2-7,TRBV7-9,many,TRBD1,TGTGCCAGCAGCCCCAAATCGGACAGGGACGAGCAGTACTTC,CASSPKSDRDEQYF
TRBJ1-2,TRBV6-1,.,.,TGTGCCAGCAGTGAAGGTGACAGGCCCCGGGGCCTCTATGGCTACACCTTC,CASSEGDRPRGLYGYTF
TRBJ1-5,TRBV5-1,.,TRBD1,TGCGCCAGCAGCTTGGCAGGGGGCTGGCAGCCCCAGCATTTT,CASSLAGGWQPQHF
TRBJ2-7,TRBV3-1,.,.,TGTGCCAGCAGCCGAGCGGCCGGGCCGAGCTCCTACGAGCAGTACTTC,CASSRAAGPSSYEQYF
TRBJ2-1,TRBV7-9,many,.,TGTGCCAGCAGAAAGTACAGGGAGGCCGCCTACAATGAGCAGTTCTTC,CASRKYREAAYNEQFF
TRBJ2-7,TRBV19,many,TRBD2,TGTGCCAGTAGTATAGGACTAGCGGGAGTGGAGAGGTACGAGCAGTACTTC,CASSIGLAGVERYEQYF
TRBJ2-1,TRBV19,many,TRBD2,TGTGCCAGTAGTAGCTGGTCCGGCGGCGGGAGCTCCTACAATGAGCAGTTCTTC,CASSSWSGGGSSYNEQFF
TRBJ1-1,TRBV5-4,many,.,TGTGCCAGCAGCTTCCCGGGTCAGGGGCGAACTGAAGCTTTCTTT,CASSFPGQGRTEAFF
TRBJ2-7,TRBV6-1,many,TRBD1,TGTGCCAGCACCACGGACAGGTTTGGTTCCGAGCAGTACTTC,CASTTDRFGSEQYF
TRBJ2-7,TRBV7-2,.,.,TGTGCCAGCAGCCCTAACAGGGATCGGTACGAGCAGTACTTC,CASSPNRDRYEQYF
TRBJ2-2,TRBV9,few,.,TGTGCCAGCACGAGAAGGGCGAACACCGGGGAGCTGTTTTTT,CASTRRANTGELFF
TRBJ2-3,TRBV28,many,TRBD1,TGTGCCAGCACCCTTGCGGGGACAGGGGGCAGGGATACGCAGTATTTT,CASTLAGTGGRDTQYF